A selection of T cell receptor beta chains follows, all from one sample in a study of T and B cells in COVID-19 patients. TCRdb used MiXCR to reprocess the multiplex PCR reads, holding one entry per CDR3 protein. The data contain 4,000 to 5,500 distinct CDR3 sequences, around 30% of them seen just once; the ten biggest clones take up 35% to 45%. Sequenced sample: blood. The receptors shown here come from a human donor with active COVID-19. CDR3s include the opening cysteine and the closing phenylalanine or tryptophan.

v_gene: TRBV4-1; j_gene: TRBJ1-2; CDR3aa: CASSQDTGLDYGYTF
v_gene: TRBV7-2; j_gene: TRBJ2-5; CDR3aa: CASSPLEYRLQETQYF
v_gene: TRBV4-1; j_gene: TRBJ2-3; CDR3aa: CASSQVGQGYFDTQYF
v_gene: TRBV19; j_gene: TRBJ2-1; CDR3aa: CASSIGTSGGGEQFF
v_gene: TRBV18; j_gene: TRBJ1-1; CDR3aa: CASSPNGDTEAFF
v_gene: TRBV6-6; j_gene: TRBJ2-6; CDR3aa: CASSYGAGPSGANVLTF
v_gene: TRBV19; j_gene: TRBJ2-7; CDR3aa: CASSIGRDYEQYF
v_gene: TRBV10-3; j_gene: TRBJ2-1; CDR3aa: CAISAGNEQFF
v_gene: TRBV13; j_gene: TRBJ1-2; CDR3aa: CASSLKAEVYGYTF
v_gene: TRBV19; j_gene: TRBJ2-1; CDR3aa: CARPNWRGGDNEQFF
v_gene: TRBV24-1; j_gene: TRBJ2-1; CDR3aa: CATSDTQGGKTSGSHEQFF
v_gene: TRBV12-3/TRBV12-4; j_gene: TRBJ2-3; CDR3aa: CASSENGGLSTDTQYF
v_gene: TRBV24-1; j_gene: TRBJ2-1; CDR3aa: CATSDLTGRSGSPTYNEQFF
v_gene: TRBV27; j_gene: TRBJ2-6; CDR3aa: CASSLGGEPGANVLTF
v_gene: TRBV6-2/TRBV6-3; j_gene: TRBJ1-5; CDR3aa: CASSYQGQPQHF
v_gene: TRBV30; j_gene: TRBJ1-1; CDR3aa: CAWSVGGNTEAFF
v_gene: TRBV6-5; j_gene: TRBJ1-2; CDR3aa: CASRDTGTGDYGYTF
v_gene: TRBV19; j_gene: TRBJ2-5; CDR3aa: CASSGTIGRETQYF
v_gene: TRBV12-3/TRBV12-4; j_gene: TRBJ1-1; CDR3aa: CASSLAELNTEAFF
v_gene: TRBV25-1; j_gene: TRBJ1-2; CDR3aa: CASSLRGRNYGYTF
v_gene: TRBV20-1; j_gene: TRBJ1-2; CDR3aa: CSARGTGSANYGYTF
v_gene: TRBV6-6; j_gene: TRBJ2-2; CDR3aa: CASRTGQNTGELFF
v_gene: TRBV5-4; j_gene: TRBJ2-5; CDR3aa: CASSSRGGETQYF
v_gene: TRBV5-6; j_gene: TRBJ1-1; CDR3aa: CASSRTNAEAFF
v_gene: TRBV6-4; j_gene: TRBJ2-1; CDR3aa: CASSDGKGANEQFF
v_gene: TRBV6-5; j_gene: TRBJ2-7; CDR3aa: CASSPGTARSEQYF
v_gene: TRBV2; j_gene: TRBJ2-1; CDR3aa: CASSTRQGMNEQFF
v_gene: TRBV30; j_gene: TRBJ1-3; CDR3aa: CGGTISSGNTIYF
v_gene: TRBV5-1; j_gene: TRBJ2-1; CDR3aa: CASMATSGSNEQFF
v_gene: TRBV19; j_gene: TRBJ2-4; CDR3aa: CASSMSGSKNIQYF
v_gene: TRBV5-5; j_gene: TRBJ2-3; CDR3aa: CASSLGGADVADTQYF
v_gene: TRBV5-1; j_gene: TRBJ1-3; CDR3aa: CASSLWGNTIYF
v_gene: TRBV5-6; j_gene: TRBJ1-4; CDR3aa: CASSQERGQGFEKLFF
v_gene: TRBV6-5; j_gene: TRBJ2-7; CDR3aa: CASTNSYEQYF
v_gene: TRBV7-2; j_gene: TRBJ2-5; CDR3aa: CASSPPRTSGRARETQYF
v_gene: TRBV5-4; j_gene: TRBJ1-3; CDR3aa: CASSLAGSSGNTIYF
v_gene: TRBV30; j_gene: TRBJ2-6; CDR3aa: CAWQTVAAGANVLTF
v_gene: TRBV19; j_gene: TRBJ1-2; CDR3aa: CASSTVRDRGSPNYGYTF
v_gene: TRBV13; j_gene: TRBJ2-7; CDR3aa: CASSLAGENEQYF
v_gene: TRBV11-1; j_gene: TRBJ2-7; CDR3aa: CASSPRGPYEQYF
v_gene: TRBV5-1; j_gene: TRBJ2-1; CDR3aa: CASSPLLANEQFF
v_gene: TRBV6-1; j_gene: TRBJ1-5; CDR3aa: CASSSNGGNQPQHF
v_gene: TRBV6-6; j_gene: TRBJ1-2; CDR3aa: CASSTAGGGKTYGYTF
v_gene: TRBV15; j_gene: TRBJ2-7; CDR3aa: CATSRSGQGRSHEQYF
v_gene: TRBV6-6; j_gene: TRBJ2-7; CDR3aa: CASSGARQGSYEQYF
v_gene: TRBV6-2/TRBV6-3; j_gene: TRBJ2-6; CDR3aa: CASSEGAGANVLTF
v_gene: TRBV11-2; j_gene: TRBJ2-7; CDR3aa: CASSLDRGPYEQYF
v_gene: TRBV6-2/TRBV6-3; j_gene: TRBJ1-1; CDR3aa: CASSYAEGTVTFVTEAFF
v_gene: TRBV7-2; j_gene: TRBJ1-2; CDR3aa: CASSLDRHGGYTF
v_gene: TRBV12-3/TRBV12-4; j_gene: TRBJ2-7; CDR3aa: CASNLRGQGSYEQYF
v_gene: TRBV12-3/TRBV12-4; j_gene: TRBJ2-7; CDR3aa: CASSPGFEGNEQYF
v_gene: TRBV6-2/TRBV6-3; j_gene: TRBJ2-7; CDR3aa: CASSPTSASYEQYF
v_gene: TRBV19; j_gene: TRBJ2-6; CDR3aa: CASSAGQGAGANVLTF
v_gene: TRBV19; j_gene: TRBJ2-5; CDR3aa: CASSMPRETYQETQYF
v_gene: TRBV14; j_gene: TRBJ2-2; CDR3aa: CASSDWDRGTGELFF
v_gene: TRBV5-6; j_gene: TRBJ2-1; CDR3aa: CASSFGLDNEQFF
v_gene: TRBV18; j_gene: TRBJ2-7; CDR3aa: CASSSGLASEQYF
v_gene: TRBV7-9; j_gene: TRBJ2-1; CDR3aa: CASSLSRDNEQFF
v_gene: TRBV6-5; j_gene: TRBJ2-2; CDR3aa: CASKSRRNTGELFF